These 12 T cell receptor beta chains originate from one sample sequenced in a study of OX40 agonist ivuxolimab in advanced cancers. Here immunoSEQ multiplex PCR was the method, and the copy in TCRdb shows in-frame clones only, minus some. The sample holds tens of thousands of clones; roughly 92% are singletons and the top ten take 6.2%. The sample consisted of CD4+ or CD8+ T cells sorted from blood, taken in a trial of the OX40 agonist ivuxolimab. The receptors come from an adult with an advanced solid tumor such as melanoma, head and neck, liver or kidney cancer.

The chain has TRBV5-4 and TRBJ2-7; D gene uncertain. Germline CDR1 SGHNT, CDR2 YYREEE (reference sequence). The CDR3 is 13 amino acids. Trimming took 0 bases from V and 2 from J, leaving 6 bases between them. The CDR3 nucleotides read TGTGCCAGCAGCTTGGGCATAACCTACGAGCAGTACTTC. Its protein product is CASSLGITYEQYF.

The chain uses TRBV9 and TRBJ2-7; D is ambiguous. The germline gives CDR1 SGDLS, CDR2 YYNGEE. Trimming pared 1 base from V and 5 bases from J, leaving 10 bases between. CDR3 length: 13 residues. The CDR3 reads CASSVRVMDEQYF. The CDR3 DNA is TGTGCCAGCAGCGTACGGGTTATGGACGAGCAGTACTTC.

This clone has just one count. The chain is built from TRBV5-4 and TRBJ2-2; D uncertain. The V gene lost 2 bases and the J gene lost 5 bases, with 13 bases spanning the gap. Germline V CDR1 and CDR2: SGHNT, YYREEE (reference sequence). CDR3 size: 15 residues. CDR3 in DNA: TGTGCCAGCAGCTTTACCGGCCTCGGGACCGGGGAGCTGTTTTTT. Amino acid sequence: CASSFTGLGTGELFF.

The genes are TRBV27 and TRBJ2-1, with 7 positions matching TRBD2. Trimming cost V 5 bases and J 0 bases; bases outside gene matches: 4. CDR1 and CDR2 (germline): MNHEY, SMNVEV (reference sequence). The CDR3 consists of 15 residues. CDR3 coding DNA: TGTGCCAGCAGTCCAAGCGGGGTCTCCTACAATGAGCAGTTCTTC. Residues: CASSPSGVSYNEQFF.

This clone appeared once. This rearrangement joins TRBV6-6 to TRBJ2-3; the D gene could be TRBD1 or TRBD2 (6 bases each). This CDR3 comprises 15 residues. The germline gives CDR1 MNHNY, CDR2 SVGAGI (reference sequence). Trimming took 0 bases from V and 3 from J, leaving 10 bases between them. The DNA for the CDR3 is TGTGCCAGCAGTTACTCCACGGGGGCGACAGATACGCAGTATTTT. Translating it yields CASSYSTGATDTQYF.

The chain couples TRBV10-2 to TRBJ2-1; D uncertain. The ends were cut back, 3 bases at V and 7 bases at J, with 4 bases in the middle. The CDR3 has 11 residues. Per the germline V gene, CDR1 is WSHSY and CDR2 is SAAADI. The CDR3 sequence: CASSDRNEQFF. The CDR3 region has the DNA TGCGCCAGCAGTGATAGGAATGAGCAGTTCTTC.

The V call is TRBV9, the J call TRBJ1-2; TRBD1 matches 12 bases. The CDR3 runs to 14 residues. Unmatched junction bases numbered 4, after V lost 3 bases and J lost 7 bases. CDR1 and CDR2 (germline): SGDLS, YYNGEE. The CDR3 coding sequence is TGTGCCAGCAGCGGGGGACAGGGGGCGTCTGGCTACACCTTC. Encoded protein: CASSGGQGASGYTF. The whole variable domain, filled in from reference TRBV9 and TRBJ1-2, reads DSGVTQTPKHLITATGQRVTLRCSPRSGDLSVYWYQQSLDQGLQFLIQYYNGEERAKGNILERFSAQQFPDLHSELNLSSLELGDSALYFCASSGGQGASGYTFGSGTRLTVV.

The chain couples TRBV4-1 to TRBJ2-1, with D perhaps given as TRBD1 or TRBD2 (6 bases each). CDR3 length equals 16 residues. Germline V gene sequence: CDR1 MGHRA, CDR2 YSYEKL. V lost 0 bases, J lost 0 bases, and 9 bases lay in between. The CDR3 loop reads CASSQDGGPSYNEQFF. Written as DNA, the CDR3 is TGCGCCAGCAGCCAAGATGGGGGGCCCTCCTACAATGAGCAGTTCTTC.

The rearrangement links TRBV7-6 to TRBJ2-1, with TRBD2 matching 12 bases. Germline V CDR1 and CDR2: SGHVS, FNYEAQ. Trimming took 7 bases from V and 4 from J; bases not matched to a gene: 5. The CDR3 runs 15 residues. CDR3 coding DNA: TGTGCCAGCACGCTAACTAGCGGGGGGTACAATGAGCAGTTCTTC. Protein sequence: CASTLTSGGYNEQFF.

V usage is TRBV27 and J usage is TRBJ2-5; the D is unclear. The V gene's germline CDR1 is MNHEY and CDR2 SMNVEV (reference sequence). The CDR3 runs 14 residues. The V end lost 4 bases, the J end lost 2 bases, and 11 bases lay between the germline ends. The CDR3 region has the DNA TGTGCCAGCAGTTCCCCCGGGTCTCAAGAGACCCAGTACTTC. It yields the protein CASSSPGSQETQYF.

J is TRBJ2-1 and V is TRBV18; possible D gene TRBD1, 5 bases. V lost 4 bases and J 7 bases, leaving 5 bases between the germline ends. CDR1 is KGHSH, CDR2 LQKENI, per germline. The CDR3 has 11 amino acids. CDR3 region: CASSQGNEQFF. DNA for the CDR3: TGTGCCAGCTCACAGGGGAATGAGCAGTTCTTC.

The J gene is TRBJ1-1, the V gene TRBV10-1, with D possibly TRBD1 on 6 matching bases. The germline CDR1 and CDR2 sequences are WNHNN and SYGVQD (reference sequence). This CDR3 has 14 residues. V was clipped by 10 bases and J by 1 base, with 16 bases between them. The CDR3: CATSAGQSNTEAFF. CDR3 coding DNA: TGCGCCACCTCCGCCGGACAGTCGAACACTGAAGCTTTCTTT.